The rows below give T cell receptor beta chains drawn from one sample of a study of blood T cell repertoires in COVID-19. Clones were sequenced by immunoSEQ multiplex PCR, and TCRdb holds only the in-frame ones, with some missing. The sample lists 100,000 or so clones; roughly 88% were seen once. The sample consisted of peripheral blood. The source of these receptors is a woman aged 60-75 years with acute or convalescent COVID-19. CDR3s include the opening cysteine and the closing phenylalanine or tryptophan. Each record gives: V gene, J gene, clone size, D gene, CDR3 DNA, CDR3 protein. A D gene is named only where the DNA matches it firmly. Clone size, where shown, is once, few, many, or a class for clones that have expanded.

V: TRBV10-3; J: TRBJ2-2; size: NA; D: TRBD2; DNA: TGTGCCATCAGTGACCTCCGGCTGGCTAGCGGGAGTATCGGGGAGCTGTTTTTT; CDR3: CAISDLRLASGSIGELFF
V: TRBV6-6; J: TRBJ1-1; size: NA; D: NA; DNA: TGTGCCAGCAGTTATAGGGAGGCTTTCTTT; CDR3: CASSYREAFF
V: TRBV9; J: TRBJ2-5; size: NA; D: NA; DNA: TGTGCCAGCAGCGTAGGCGGGGAGAGAGAGACCCAGTACTTC; CDR3: CASSVGGERETQYF
V: TRBV7-9; J: TRBJ1-1; size: NA; D: TRBD1; DNA: TGTGCCAGCAGCTTTAACAGGGGAATAGGCACTGAAGCTTTCTTT; CDR3: CASSFNRGIGTEAFF
V: TRBV19; J: TRBJ1-5; size: NA; D: NA; DNA: TGTGCCAGTGGGCAGGGAAGGGGCAATCAGCCCCAGCATTTT; CDR3: CASGQGRGNQPQHF
V: TRBV28; J: TRBJ1-5; size: NA; D: NA; DNA: TGTGCCAGCAGTTTAGAGGGAAATGGGAATCAGCCCCAGCATTTT; CDR3: CASSLEGNGNQPQHF
V: TRBV11-3; J: TRBJ2-1; size: NA; D: NA; DNA: TGTGCCAGCAGCCTTGGCGGTGATCTAAATGAGCAGTTCTTC; CDR3: CASSLGGDLNEQFF
V: TRBV6-5; J: TRBJ1-2; size: NA; D: NA; DNA: TGTGCCAGCAGTTTCGGGGGAGACTATGGCTACACCTTC; CDR3: CASSFGGDYGYTF
V: TRBV3-1/TRBV3-2; J: TRBJ2-2; size: NA; D: TRBD2; DNA: TGTGCCAGCAGCCTTCCTAGCGGGAGGGCCACCGGGGAGCTGTTTTTT; CDR3: CASSLPSGRATGELFF
V: TRBV5-1; J: TRBJ1-2; size: NA; D: TRBD1; DNA: TGCGTTTCCCGTGGTGGGACAGGGGGCGGCTATGGCTACACCTTC; CDR3: CVSRGGTGGGYGYTF
V: TRBV19; J: TRBJ1-1; size: once; D: NA; DNA: TGTGCCAGTAGTATAGCCTTGAACACTGAAGCTTTCTTT; CDR3: CASSIALNTEAFF
V: TRBV27; J: TRBJ1-3; size: NA; D: NA; DNA: TGTGCCAGCAGTTCGGGCTCTGGAAACACCATATATTTT; CDR3: CASSSGSGNTIYF
V: TRBV9; J: TRBJ2-3; size: NA; D: TRBD2; DNA: TGTGCCAGCAACGCCGGACTAGCGACAGATACGCAGTATTTT; CDR3: CASNAGLATDTQYF
V: TRBV11-3; J: TRBJ2-1; size: once; D: TRBD2; DNA: TGTGCCAGCAGCTTTAAAGCGGGACTCTCGGGGGAGCAGTTCTTC; CDR3: CASSFKAGLSGEQFF
V: TRBV10-3; J: TRBJ2-2; size: NA; D: TRBD1; DNA: TGTGCCATCAGTGAACAGGGGGCGACCGGGGAGCTGTTTTTT; CDR3: CAISEQGATGELFF
V: TRBV6-6; J: TRBJ2-1; size: NA; D: NA; DNA: TGTGCCAGCAGTTACGTACAGGGCTCTGAGCAGTTCTTC; CDR3: CASSYVQGSEQFF
V: TRBV7-2; J: TRBJ1-1; size: once; D: TRBD1; DNA: TGTGCCAGCAGCGTCCAGGGGGCGGGCACTGAAGCTTTCTTT; CDR3: CASSVQGAGTEAFF
V: TRBV6-5; J: TRBJ2-5; size: NA; D: TRBD2; DNA: TGTGCCAGTGGAGGACTAGTCCCAGAGACCCAGTACTTC; CDR3: CASGGLVPETQYF
V: TRBV27; J: TRBJ1-5; size: NA; D: NA; DNA: TGTGCCAGCAGTCGCACAGGGACATTAGTCTATAGCAATCAGCCCCAGCATTTT; CDR3: CASSRTGTLVYSNQPQHF
V: TRBV6-6; J: TRBJ2-7; size: NA; D: NA; DNA: TGTGCCAGCACGCCGAACCGGTACGAGCAGTACTTC; CDR3: CASTPNRYEQYF
V: TRBV19; J: TRBJ2-7; size: NA; D: TRBD2; DNA: TGTGCCAGTAGTTCGTTAGCGGGAGGGCTTTACGAGCAGTACTTC; CDR3: CASSSLAGGLYEQYF
V: TRBV6-2/TRBV6-3; J: TRBJ2-1; size: once; D: TRBD1; DNA: TGTGCCAGCAGTTACGGATATCTACAGGGGGCGTTAGACAATGAGCAGTTCTTC; CDR3: CASSYGYLQGALDNEQFF
V: TRBV27; J: TRBJ2-2; size: NA; D: TRBD1; DNA: TGTGCCAGCAGGTGGACAGGGACGAACACCGGGGAGCTGTTTTTT; CDR3: CASRWTGTNTGELFF
V: TRBV5-1; J: TRBJ1-2; size: NA; D: TRBD1; DNA: TGCGCCAGCAGAAATTCTGGACAGGGGCCGGGAGGCTACACCTTC; CDR3: CASRNSGQGPGGYTF
V: TRBV7-3; J: TRBJ2-7; size: NA; D: NA; DNA: TGTGCCAGCAGCCCACAGCCGGGGGGCAACTACGAGCAGTACTTC; CDR3: CASSPQPGGNYEQYF
V: TRBV4-1; J: TRBJ2-1; size: NA; D: TRBD2; DNA: TGCGCCAGCAGCCAAGATCCACTAGCGACCGGGGAGCAGTTCTTC; CDR3: CASSQDPLATGEQFF
V: TRBV6-5; J: TRBJ1-3; size: NA; D: NA; DNA: TGTGCCAGCAGTTACCGGGACAACAACTCTGGAAACACCATATATTTT; CDR3: CASSYRDNNSGNTIYF
V: TRBV10-3; J: TRBJ2-3; size: NA; D: TRBD2; DNA: TGTGCCAGAGAACCGGGACTAGCGTTATCCAGCACAGATACGCAGTATTTT; CDR3: CAREPGLALSSTDTQYF
V: TRBV19; J: TRBJ1-1; size: NA; D: TRBD1; DNA: TGTGCCGTCCGGGACAGCCCTTTCATGAACACTGAAGCTTTCTTT; CDR3: CAVRDSPFMNTEAFF
V: TRBV5-1; J: TRBJ2-5; size: NA; D: TRBD2; DNA: TGCGCCAGCAGCGCTCGGACTAGCGGGGGAGTGGAGACCCAGTACTTC; CDR3: CASSARTSGGVETQYF
V: TRBV1; J: TRBJ2-7; size: once; D: NA; DNA: TGCACCAGCAGCCGATTCCCGGGACAGCCGGGACTAGTCGGTGAGCAGTACTTC; CDR3: CTSSRFPGQPGLVGEQYF
V: TRBV7-8; J: TRBJ2-3; size: NA; D: NA; DNA: TGTGCCAGCAGCCGGACTCCTAAAGATACGCAGTATTTT; CDR3: CASSRTPKDTQYF
V: TRBV19; J: TRBJ2-3; size: NA; D: TRBD2; DNA: TGTGCCAGTAGTACCGCCGGGACTAGCGGGAGCGCAGATACGCAGTATTTT; CDR3: CASSTAGTSGSADTQYF
V: TRBV5-5; J: TRBJ1-6; size: NA; D: NA; DNA: TGTGCCAGCAGCCGGGTAACACCATTTAATTCACCCCTCCACTTT; CDR3: CASSRVTPFNSPLHF
V: TRBV2; J: TRBJ2-1; size: NA; D: NA; DNA: TGTGCCAGCAGTGAAGGGGCAGTCTGGACAGTCAAAAATGAGCAGTTCTTC; CDR3: CASSEGAVWTVKNEQFF
V: TRBV2; J: TRBJ1-5; size: NA; D: NA; DNA: TGTGCCAGCAGGCGAGAGGCGGGTGAGCCCCAGCATTTT; CDR3: CASRREAGEPQHF
V: TRBV3-1/TRBV3-2; J: TRBJ2-3; size: few; D: TRBD1; DNA: TGTGCCAGCAGCGAAGACAGGGGGCGCTTTCCAGATACGCAGTATTTT; CDR3: CASSEDRGRFPDTQYF
V: TRBV27; J: TRBJ2-6; size: NA; D: NA; DNA: TGTGCCAGCAGTTCGGCGACACACTCTGGGGCCAACGTCCTGACTTTC; CDR3: CASSSATHSGANVLTF
V: TRBV19; J: TRBJ2-7; size: few; D: TRBD1; DNA: TGTGCCAGTAGTATGGACAGGGGCCCCTACGAGCAGTACTTC; CDR3: CASSMDRGPYEQYF
V: TRBV19; J: TRBJ2-1; size: NA; D: TRBD2; DNA: TGTGCCAGCGAAGGACTAGCGGGTTTGTACAATGAGCAGTTCTTC; CDR3: CASEGLAGLYNEQFF
V: TRBV5-5; J: TRBJ1-2; size: NA; D: TRBD1; DNA: TGTGCCAGCAGCTCCTCCGGGACAGGGAACTATGGCTACACCTTC; CDR3: CASSSSGTGNYGYTF
V: TRBV28; J: TRBJ1-6; size: NA; D: TRBD1; DNA: TGTGCCAGCAGTTCGACAGGGCCCGATAGTTATAATTCACCCCTCCACTTT; CDR3: CASSSTGPDSYNSPLHF
V: TRBV19; J: TRBJ1-4; size: few; D: TRBD1; DNA: TGTGCCAGTAGTGCCTCCCGGACGGGACAGGGCCGGTCGGCTAATGAAAAACTGTTTTTT; CDR3: CASSASRTGQGRSANEKLFF
V: TRBV9; J: TRBJ2-2; size: NA; D: TRBD2; DNA: TGTGCCAGCAGCGCTCCCGGGACTAGCGGGGCCGGGGAGCTGTTTTTT; CDR3: CASSAPGTSGAGELFF
V: TRBV18; J: TRBJ2-3; size: NA; D: TRBD2; DNA: TGTGCCAGCTCACCCCCGGGACTACCTCGGGATACGCAGTATTTT; CDR3: CASSPPGLPRDTQYF
V: TRBV14; J: TRBJ2-1; size: NA; D: TRBD2; DNA: TGTGCCAGCAGCCAAGTAGGGGGACTAGCGGGAGAAAATTCCTACAATGAGCAGTTCTTC; CDR3: CASSQVGGLAGENSYNEQFF
V: TRBV5-4; J: TRBJ1-1; size: NA; D: NA; DNA: TGTGCCAGCAGCTTGGAGGGACTTTCCACTGAAGCTTTCTTT; CDR3: CASSLEGLSTEAFF
V: TRBV11-2; J: TRBJ2-5; size: NA; D: TRBD1; DNA: TGTGCCAGCAGCTCCCTCAGACAGGGGGAGACCCAGTACTTC; CDR3: CASSSLRQGETQYF
V: TRBV28; J: TRBJ1-4; size: NA; D: NA; DNA: TGTGCCAGCAGTTTACTCGCAGGGATCGCTAATGAAAAACTGTTTTTT; CDR3: CASSLLAGIANEKLFF